What follows are 28 T cell receptor beta chains derived from one specimen sequenced in a study of blood T cell repertoires in COVID-19. Some clones are missing from TCRdb's copy, which holds only in-frame ones; the method was immunoSEQ multiplex PCR. The profile shows tens of thousands of clones, about 91% of them singletons. The specimen was peripheral blood. The receptors here all came from a human donor with active COVID-19. The donor label of this sample is uncertain.

This clone was recorded a few times. V gene TRBV5-1 combines with J gene TRBJ2-7, with D possibly matching TRBD1 (5 bases). This CDR3 spans 16 amino acids. CDR1 is SGHRS and CDR2 is YFSETQ in the germline V gene. The V end was cut by 0 bases, the J end by 0 bases, with 13 bases between. CDR3 sequence: CASSLGIPGISYEQYF. In nucleotides, the CDR3 is TGCGCCAGCAGCTTGGGAATCCCAGGGATCTCCTACGAGCAGTACTTC.

The chain recombines TRBV4-1 with TRBJ2-1; 7 positions match TRBD2. CDR3 length: 16 amino acids. With 0 bases clipped from V and 2 bases from J, the junction kept 4 bases outside the gene matches. Germline V gives CDR1 MGHRA, CDR2 YSYEKL. The CDR3 is CASSQDPSGPYNEQFF. DNA of the CDR3: TGCGCCAGCAGCCAAGACCCTAGCGGCCCCTACAATGAGCAGTTCTTC.

The chain combines TRBV5-1 with TRBJ1-4, with 8 bases fitting TRBD1. The germline V gene has CDR1 SGHRS and CDR2 YFSETQ. V dropped 4 bases and J dropped 5; count of bases not matched to a gene: 4. CDR3 length equals 14 residues. CDR3 amino acids: CASSADRANEKLFF. CDR3 nucleotides: TGCGCCAGCAGCGCGGACAGGGCGAATGAAAAACTGTTTTTT.

The sample holds one count of this clone. V usage is TRBV11-1 and J usage is TRBJ2-5; TRBD2 agrees at 7 bases. The CDR3 is made up of 16 amino acids. Losses at the gene ends were 4 bases for V and 6 bases for J; bases not matched to a gene: 14. Germline loops: CDR1 SGHAT, CDR2 FQDESV (reference sequence). In nucleotides, the CDR3 is TGTGCCAGCAGCTCAACGGAGAGCCGGGACTACCAGACCCAGTACTTC. It encodes CASSSTESRDYQTQYF. Full variable domain (remainder filled in from reference TRBV11-1 and TRBJ2-5): EAEVAQSPRYKITEKSQAVAFWCDPISGHATLYWYRQILGQGPELLVQFQDESVVDDSQLPKDRFSAERLKGVDSTLKIQPAELGDSAMYLCASSSTESRDYQTQYFGPGTRLLVL.

This sequence joins TRBV7-9 and TRBJ1-5; D is uncertain. Deletions cut 4 bases from V and 5 bases from J, with 6 bases between. CDR1 and CDR2 (germline): SEHNR, FQNEAQ (reference sequence). This CDR3 has 12 amino acids. As DNA, the CDR3 is TGTGCCAGCAGCTCCTCAGATCAGCCCCAGCATTTT. This translates into CASSSSDQPQHF.

The chain recombines TRBV2 with TRBJ2-3, with D possibly TRBD1 on 6 matching bases. V was cut by 9 bases and J by 0 bases, with 16 bases left in between. Per germline, CDR1 SNHLY and CDR2 FYNNEI. The CDR3 is made up of 15 amino acids. The chain's CDR3 is CASKDSRGSTDTQYF. Written as DNA, the CDR3 is TGTGCCAGTAAGGACAGCCGCGGGAGCACAGATACGCAGTATTTT.

The chain couples TRBV29-1 to TRBJ2-3; D is ambiguous. This CDR3 contains 14 residues. Between the trimmed V and J ends, which lost 7 bases and 2 bases, there was a span of 16 bases. Germline V gene sequence: CDR1 SQVTM, CDR2 ANQGSEA. The chain's CDR3 is CSERSESFTDTQYF. The CDR3 nucleotides read TGCAGCGAGAGGTCCGAGTCATTCACAGATACGCAGTATTTT.

This chain uses TRBV3-1 (or the pseudogene TRBV3-2) with TRBJ2-7, with D perhaps TRBD2 (7 bases). Trimming cost V 4 bases and J 6 bases, with 19 bases left between them. CDR3 length: 15 amino acids. The germline CDR1 and CDR2 sequences are LGHDT and YNNKEL (reference sequence). The CDR3: CASSPRGGWVGEQYF. As DNA, the CDR3 is TGTGCCAGCAGCCCCAGGGGAGGGTGGGTCGGCGAGCAGTACTTC.

The V and J genes are TRBV7-2 and TRBJ2-6, with 12 bases fitting TRBD2. Per germline, CDR1 SGHTA and CDR2 FQGNSA. Trimming took 3 bases from V and 0 from J; bases not matched to a gene: 3. This CDR3 comprises 18 residues. The DNA for the CDR3 is TGTGCCAGCAGCTTCACTAGCGGGGGGTACTCTGGGGCCAACGTCCTGACTTTC. Translating it yields CASSFTSGGYSGANVLTF.

A single count supports this clone. The chain combines TRBV4-1 with TRBJ1-2; 7 bases map to TRBD1. The CDR3 length is 15 residues. V shed 2 bases and J 3 bases; nucleotides not matched to a gene: 6. CDR1 is MGHRA, CDR2 YSYEKL, per germline. The CDR3 reads CASSQPGQKYYGYTF. DNA of the CDR3: TGCGCCAGCAGCCAACCGGGACAGAAATACTATGGCTACACCTTC.

The chain is built from TRBV6-5 and TRBJ2-5, with D tentatively TRBD2 (6 bases). The CDR3 has 13 residues. From germline, CDR1 is MNHEY and CDR2 SVGAGI. V was trimmed by 10 bases and J by 4 bases, leaving 16 bases between them. The CDR3 here is CATQEGSSETQYF. CDR3 in DNA: TGTGCCACCCAGGAGGGTTCCTCAGAGACCCAGTACTTC.

This sequence joins TRBV5-1 and TRBJ2-3; D not resolved. The CDR3 has 14 amino acids. CDR1 is SGHRS, CDR2 YFSETQ, per germline. V dropped 0 bases and J dropped 6 bases, with 11 bases sitting between them. The chain's CDR3 is CASSLAGFGDTQYF. CDR3 DNA sequence: TGCGCCAGCAGCTTGGCCGGGTTTGGGGATACGCAGTATTTT.

For this clone: At one end, the junction sequence differs from germline, possibly due to a read error. V gene TRBV4-1 combines with J gene TRBJ2-7; 9 bases are a match to TRBD2. Germline V gene lookup returns CDR1 MGHRA and CDR2 YSYEKL. The CDR3 is made up of 17 amino acids. This CDR3 reads CVSSQDGAGGRPYEQYF. CDR3 DNA: TGCGTCAGCAGCCAAGATGGGGCGGGGGGGAGACCCTACGAGCAGTACTTC.

The chain is built from TRBV5-6 and TRBJ2-7, with D possibly TRBD2 on 6 matching bases. Trimming took off 4 bases at V and 2 bases at J, with 19 bases between the two ends. Per the germline V gene, CDR1 is SGHDT and CDR2 is YYEEEE. The CDR3 spans 16 residues. Here the CDR3 DNA reads TGTGCCAGCAGCGCTCCGCGGAGGGGCGGCACCTACGAGCAGTACTTC. Its protein is CASSAPRRGGTYEQYF.

The chain is built from TRBV4-1 and TRBJ2-5, with TRBD2 matching 8 bases. The CDR3 totals 13 residues. The germline gives CDR1 MGHRA, CDR2 YSYEKL. With V trimmed by 6 bases and J by 2 bases, 2 bases remained unmatched. The CDR3 region is CASRASGQETQYF. CDR3 DNA: TGCGCCAGCAGGGCTAGCGGGCAAGAGACCCAGTACTTC.

This sequence joins TRBV4-1 and TRBJ1-1; 10 bases match TRBD1. The germline gives CDR1 MGHRA, CDR2 YSYEKL. The length of the CDR3 is 17 residues. The trim removed 4 bases at V and 1 base at J, leaving 9 bases unmatched. This CDR3 is CASSPLGTGDPNTEAFF. As DNA, the CDR3 is TGCGCCAGCAGCCCACTCGGGACAGGGGACCCGAACACTGAAGCTTTCTTT.

The DNA for the CDR3 is TGCGCCAGCAGCGCCACTCCCGGGACAAAATACGAGCAGTACTTC. This encodes CASSATPGTKYEQYF. This sequence joins TRBV5-1 and TRBJ2-7, with D possibly TRBD1 on 6 matching bases. V was clipped by 4 bases and J by 4 bases, with 18 bases between them. Germline V gives CDR1 SGHRS, CDR2 YFSETQ. CDR3 length: 15 residues.

The V and J genes are TRBV6-5 and TRBJ1-2, with D possibly being TRBD1 (5 bases). From germline, CDR1 is MNHEY and CDR2 SVGAGI. V lost 0 bases and J lost 0, with 5 bases in between. The CDR3 extends over 14 amino acids. The CDR3 DNA sequence: TGTGCCAGCAGTTACTCGGGGCCTAACTATGGCTACACCTTC. Residues: CASSYSGPNYGYTF.

The chain combines TRBV18 with TRBJ2-7; D unresolved. Germline V gene data show CDR1 as KGHSH and CDR2 as LQKENI. V lost 3 bases, J lost 2 bases, and 8 bases lay in between. The CDR3 contains 13 residues. CDR3 protein: CASSPDNTYEQYF. The CDR3 region has the DNA TGTGCCAGCTCACCCGACAACACCTACGAGCAGTACTTC.

The chain has TRBV10-1 and TRBJ2-7; TRBD2 matches at 10 bases. J lost 5 bases, V lost 6 bases, and 7 bases had no gene match. Looked up from germline, CDR1 is WNHNN and CDR2 is SYGVQD (reference sequence). There are 14 residues in the CDR3. The CDR3 loop is CASSKSGGAHEQYF. In DNA, the CDR3 is TGCGCCAGCAGCAAAAGCGGGGGGGCCCACGAGCAGTACTTC.

V and J are TRBV6-2 or TRBV6-3 and TRBJ2-3; a possible D gene is TRBD1 (6 bases). CDR1 MNHEY and CDR2 SVGEGT come from the germline V gene. There are 19 residues in the CDR3. V shed 3 bases and J shed 3 bases, with 25 bases lying between them. The CDR3 DNA sequence: TGTGCCAGCAGTTATTTCCCTGGACTGGGCAGGGGAATTACAGATACGCAGTATTTT. It yields the protein CASSYFPGLGRGITDTQYF.

The chain is built from TRBV7-9 and TRBJ1-2; a possible D gene is TRBD1 (5 bases). The germline CDR1 and CDR2 sequences are SEHNR and FQNEAQ (reference sequence). Between the trimmed V and J ends, which lost 2 bases and 4 bases, there was a span of 20 bases. The CDR3 has 17 residues. The CDR3 loop reads CASSLIPGRGLFYGYTF. The CDR3 DNA reads TGTGCCAGCAGCTTAATTCCAGGACGGGGACTCTTCTATGGCTACACCTTC.

The V call is TRBV10-3, the J call TRBJ1-1, with 9 bases that match TRBD1. CDR3 length: 13 residues. The germline V gene has CDR1 ENHRY and CDR2 SYGVKD. Trimming removed 10 bases from V and 0 bases from J; junction bases left unmatched: 3. The CDR3 loop reads CATGDRVNTEAFF. The CDR3 nucleotides read TGTGCCACCGGGGACAGGGTGAACACTGAAGCTTTCTTT.

This clone has only one observation. This chain links TRBV27 with TRBJ1-1, with 8 bases matching TRBD1. The CDR3 runs 14 residues. The V and J ends lost 5 bases and 3 bases, in that order; junction bases with no gene match: 5. The germline V gene has CDR1 MNHEY and CDR2 SMNVEV (reference sequence). The chain's CDR3 is CASSRRQGYTEAFF. CDR3 DNA: TGTGCCAGCAGTAGGAGACAGGGGTACACTGAAGCTTTCTTT.

The V gene is TRBV4-1, the J gene TRBJ2-3, with D possibly being TRBD2 (6 bases). Trimming took off 1 base at V and 0 bases at J, with 11 bases between the two ends. This CDR3 is built from 16 residues. CDR1 is MGHRA and CDR2 is YSYEKL in the germline V gene. DNA of the CDR3: TGCGCCAGCAGCCAAGTGGAGGGGACTAGCACAGATACGCAGTATTTT. It is translated as CASSQVEGTSTDTQYF.

The V call is TRBV7-2, the J call TRBJ2-3; D gene ambiguous. Trimming pared 3 bases from V and 2 bases from J, leaving 6 bases between. The germline V gene has CDR1 SGHTA and CDR2 FQGNSA. This CDR3 spans 13 amino acids. This CDR3 is CASSFPYTDTQYF. CDR3 nucleotides: TGTGCCAGCAGCTTTCCTTACACAGATACGCAGTATTTT. Full variable domain (missing parts from reference TRBV7-2 and TRBJ2-3): GAGVSQSPSNKVTEKGKDVELRCDPISGHTALYWYRQSLGQGLEFLIYFQGNSAPDKSGLPSDRFSAERTGGSVSTLTIQRTQQEDSAVYLCASSFPYTDTQYFGPGTRLTVL.

The rearrangement uses TRBV9 and TRBJ2-4; 8 bases are shared with TRBD2. This CDR3 has 15 amino acids. With 2 bases clipped from V and 5 bases from J, the junction kept 6 bases outside the gene matches. Germline V lookup: CDR1 SGDLS, CDR2 YYNGEE. CDR3 amino acids: CASSVGWRGENIQYF. DNA of the CDR3: TGTGCCAGCAGCGTTGGATGGCGGGGGGAAAACATTCAGTACTTC.

This chain joins TRBV12-3 or TRBV12-4 and TRBJ2-3; no firm D call. V shed 2 bases and J shed 5 bases, with 5 bases lying between them. CDR3 length: 12 amino acids. In DNA, the CDR3 is TGTGCCAGCAGTTTAACGGTAGATACGCAGTATTTT. It translates to CASSLTVDTQYF.